Below, 29 T cell receptor beta chains from the same sample are listed, as sequenced in a study of T cells in Graves' hyperthyroidism and ophthalmopathy. The TCR beta CDR3 regions underwent amplification using RNA transcripts as the source. Carried out on the TCR CDR3, a first-round RT-PCR used the HTBI primer set. TCRdb recomputed calls from the multiplex PCR reads with MiXCR, one row per CDR3 protein. The data show over 550,000 distinct CDR3 sequences, 16% seen once. Sequencing was carried out using blood. The source of these receptors is a woman aged 18-35 years with Graves' hyperthyroidism.

This clonotype has at least ten counts. This sequence joins TRBV10-3 and TRBJ2-7, with 7 bases lining up with TRBD1. Germline V gene lookup returns CDR1 ENHRY and CDR2 SYGVKD. V was clipped by 9 bases and J by 6 bases; unmatched bases: 11. The CDR3 is made up of 13 amino acids. This CDR3 reads CAMAGTDPSEQYF. CDR3 nucleotide sequence: TGTGCCATGGCCGGGACAGACCCCTCCGAGCAGTACTTC.

The J gene is TRBJ2-1, the V gene TRBV6-4, with 9 bases that match TRBD2. V gave up 3 bases and J gave up 6 bases; unmatched junction bases: 6. CDR1 and CDR2 (germline): MRHNA, SNTAGT. There are 15 residues in the CDR3. Here the CDR3 DNA reads TGTGCCAGCAGTGAAACTAGCGGGTCTGCCAATGAGCAGTTCTTC. Its protein product is CASSETSGSANEQFF.

The CDR3 sequence is CAWRPLGQMNTEAFF. CDR3 in DNA: TGTGCCTGGAGACCCCTGGGGCAGATGAACACTGAAGCTTTCTTT. The rearrangement joins TRBV30 to TRBJ1-1; maybe TRBD1 (5 bases). CDR1 and CDR2 from the germline V gene are GTSNPN and SVGIG (reference sequence). The CDR3 has 15 amino acids. V lost 3 bases to trimming and J lost 0 bases, with 14 bases between them.

CDR3 DNA: TGTGCCAGCAGTTGGGCGGGACAGTACACTGAAGCTTTCTTT. As protein: CASSWAGQYTEAFF. This chain connects TRBV6-5 to TRBJ1-1, with 7 bases aligning to TRBD1. The CDR3 loop spans 14 amino acids. V lost 4 bases and J lost 3; bases outside the gene matches: 5. Germline V CDR1 and CDR2: MNHEY, SVGAGI.

This clonotype was seen many times. The chain uses TRBV20-1 and TRBJ2-7; 10 bases match TRBD1. Germline V gene sequence: CDR1 DFQATT, CDR2 SNEGSKA (reference sequence). This CDR3 spans 15 amino acids. Trimming removed 0 bases from V and 3 bases from J; junction bases left unmatched: 5. CDR3 coding DNA: TGCAGTGCTAGAGATCGGGACAGGGGTCTCTACGAGCAGTACTTC. Residues: CSARDRDRGLYEQYF.

The rearrangement links TRBV6-2 or TRBV6-3 to TRBJ1-5; D not resolved. V was shortened by 2 bases and J by 9 bases, with 8 bases between the two germline ends. The CDR3 covers 12 residues. Germline CDR1 and CDR2: MNHEY and SVGEGT. CDR3 in DNA: TGTGCCAGCAGTTACCTGCCGGCGCCCCAGCATTTT. Its protein is CASSYLPAPQHF.

This clonotype was seen at least ten times. The chain uses TRBV13 and TRBJ2-3; 9 positions agree with TRBD2. Germline-derived CDR1 and CDR2 are PRHDT and FYEKMQ (reference sequence). The length of the CDR3 is 16 residues. Trimming at V came to 5 bases and at J to 6 bases, leaving 12 bases not matched to a gene. The CDR3 loop reads CASSPLAGGQVDTQYF. Written as DNA, the CDR3 is TGTGCCAGCAGCCCTCTCGCGGGGGGGCAGGTGGATACGCAGTATTTT.

This clonotype occurred many times. The chain joins TRBV2 to TRBJ1-2; 12 bases map to TRBD1. The CDR3 sequence is 15 residues long. Germline CDR1 SNHLY, CDR2 FYNNEI. J was trimmed by 4 bases and V by 6 bases; bases with no gene match: 6. The CDR3 bases are TGTGCCAGCAGAGCAGGGACAGGGGGCGGCTATGGCTACACCTTC. The encoded protein is CASRAGTGGGYGYTF.

There are many counts of this clonotype. The chain has TRBV28 and TRBJ2-1; 7 nucleotides agree with TRBD2. J was trimmed by 4 bases and V by 5 bases; bases with no gene match: 8. Germline V lookup: CDR1 MDHEN, CDR2 SYDVKM. CDR3 length: 15 residues. CDR3 sequence reads: CASSGWGRDYNEQFF. The CDR3 DNA is TGTGCCAGCAGTGGGTGGGGGAGGGATTACAATGAGCAGTTCTTC.

The V gene is TRBV7-2, the J gene TRBJ2-2, with no clear D. Germline CDR1 and CDR2: SGHTA and FQGNSA. Trimming pared 2 bases from V and 7 bases from J, leaving 11 bases between. The CDR3 has 14 residues. Here the CDR3 reads CASSLRVFGGELFF. The CDR3 DNA reads as TGTGCCAGCAGCTTACGGGTCTTCGGCGGGGAGCTGTTTTTT.

The chain has TRBV11-2 and TRBJ2-7, with a tentative D call TRBD1 (5 bases). The germline CDR1 and CDR2 sequences are SGHAT and FQNNGV. With 5 bases removed from V and 3 bases from J, the gap between germline ends came to 11 bases. The CDR3 is 13 amino acids. The CDR3 coding sequence is TGTGCCAGCAGCCAACAAAGGGGCTACGAGCAGTACTTC. Translation gives CASSQQRGYEQYF.

The sample holds many counts of this clonotype. The CDR3 region has the DNA TGTGCCAGCTCACGAACAGGGGGCGGTGAAGCTTTCTTT. This encodes CASSRTGGGEAFF. V and J are TRBV18 and TRBJ1-1, with 9 bases lining up with TRBD1. This CDR3 region has 13 residues. V trimming: 4 bases; J trimming: 7 bases; junction bases outside the gene matches: 4. The germline gives CDR1 KGHSH, CDR2 LQKENI.

This clonotype was observed at least ten times. This chain links TRBV27 with TRBJ1-1; TRBD1 is a possible D gene (5 bases). Germline loops: CDR1 MNHEY, CDR2 SMNVEV (reference sequence). The V end was cut by 6 bases, the J end by 4 bases, with 12 bases between. CDR3 size: 13 residues. CDR3 in amino acids: CASSSQGPTEAFF. In DNA form, the CDR3 reads TGTGCCAGCAGCTCCCAGGGTCCCACTGAAGCTTTCTTT.

V usage is TRBV7-8 and J usage is TRBJ2-4; 8 nucleotides align to TRBD2. CDR1 and CDR2 from the germline V gene are SGHVS and FQNEAQ. The CDR3 spans 14 residues. Losses at the gene ends were 4 bases for V and 5 bases for J; bases not matched to a gene: 4. The CDR3 region has the DNA TGTGCCAGCAGCTCTGGGACTAGGCAAAACATTCAGTACTTC. Protein product: CASSSGTRQNIQYF.

This clonotype was observed a few times. The genes are TRBV4-1 and TRBJ1-4; D possibly corresponds to TRBD1 (5 bases). The CDR3 has 14 amino acids. Germline V gives CDR1 MGHRA, CDR2 YSYEKL. V lost 0 bases, J lost 7 bases, and 9 bases lay in between. The CDR3: CASSQDGGAEKLFF. In DNA form, the CDR3 reads TGCGCCAGCAGCCAAGACGGGGGTGCTGAAAAACTGTTTTTT.

This clonotype came up a few times. The chain carries TRBV14 and TRBJ2-7; TRBD2 aligns across 10 bases. Germline values: CDR1 SGHDN, CDR2 FVKESK. This CDR3 has 17 residues. The V and J ends lost 5 bases and 4 bases, in that order; junction bases with no gene match: 14. DNA for the CDR3: TGTGCCAGCAGCAAACAGGTCTCACCGGGACTAGCGTACGAGCAGTACTTC. This encodes CASSKQVSPGLAYEQYF.

This clonotype was counted many times. The J gene is TRBJ1-3, the V gene TRBV5-1; D remains ambiguous. The CDR3 length is 13 residues. V shed 1 base and J shed 4 bases, with 6 bases lying between them. Per the germline V gene, CDR1 is SGHRS and CDR2 is YFSETQ. As DNA, the CDR3 is TGCGCCAGCAGCTTGAGTCAAGGAAACACCATATATTTT. It encodes CASSLSQGNTIYF.

At least ten counts were recorded for this clonotype. The rearrangement joins TRBV7-6 to TRBJ2-5; D might be TRBD2 (6 bases). Germline values: CDR1 SGHVS, CDR2 FNYEAQ. This CDR3 is 15 amino acids long. Trimming stripped 1 base from V and 2 bases from J, with 11 bases between. CDR3 amino acids: CASSLEVGLQETQYF. CDR3 in DNA: TGTGCCAGCAGCTTAGAGGTGGGACTTCAAGAGACCCAGTACTTC.

The chain is built from TRBV19 and TRBJ2-1; 10 bases line up with TRBD2. The junction had 11 bases not matched to a gene; V was cut back by 4 bases and J by 8 bases. The CDR3 length is 16 residues. In germline, CDR1 is LNHDA, CDR2 SQIVND (reference sequence). The CDR3 nucleotides read TGTGCCAGTAGTACCCGAGGACTAGCGGTGGGGGATGAGCAGTTCTTC. Its translation: CASSTRGLAVGDEQFF.

This chain connects TRBV19 to TRBJ1-1; D is perhaps TRBD1 (6 bases). This CDR3 region has 15 residues. Germline CDR1 reads LNHDA; CDR2 reads SQIVND (reference sequence). Deletions cut 4 bases from V and 0 bases from J, with 12 bases between. CDR3 DNA sequence: TGTGCCAGTAGTAAACGAGGACAGCTGAACACTGAAGCTTTCTTT. It specifies CASSKRGQLNTEAFF.

J is TRBJ2-5 and V is TRBV15; 10 bases align to TRBD2. J lost 7 bases, V lost 1 base, and 9 bases had no gene match. CDR1 and CDR2 (germline): LNHNV, YYDKDF (reference sequence). The CDR3 loop spans 16 amino acids. CDR3: CATSRVASGSRGTQYF. In nucleotides, the CDR3 is TGTGCCACCAGCAGAGTTGCTAGCGGGAGTCGGGGGACCCAGTACTTC.

At least ten counts were recorded for this clonotype. CDR3 sequence (DNA): TGTGCCAGCAGCCTACTACGGAACTACGAGCAGTACTTC. The encoded protein is CASSLLRNYEQYF. The chain joins TRBV11-3 to TRBJ2-7; D is unclear. Germline CDR1 SGHNT, CDR2 YENEEA. Trimming stripped 5 bases from V and 3 bases from J, with 11 bases between. The CDR3 is 13 residues long. Complete variable domain (other parts from reference TRBV11-3 and TRBJ2-7): EAGVVQSPRYKIIEKKQPVAFWCNPISGHNTLYWYLQNLGQGPELLIRYENEEAVDDSQLPKDRFSAERLKGVDSTLKIQPAELGDSAVYLCASSLLRNYEQYFGPGTRLTVT.

This clonotype was seen at least ten times. The chain carries TRBV11-2 and TRBJ1-2; 7 bases match TRBD1. Trimming took 2 bases from V and 3 from J; bases not matched to a gene: 6. The CDR3 runs to 15 residues. Per germline, CDR1 SGHAT and CDR2 FQNNGV. This CDR3 is CASSLKGARDYGYTF. In DNA form, the CDR3 reads TGTGCCAGCAGCTTAAAGGGGGCGCGAGACTATGGCTACACCTTC.

The CDR3 DNA sequence: TGCAGTGCTAGTGGCCAGGAAAACACCGGGGAGCTGTTTTTT. As protein: CSASGQENTGELFF. The chain employs TRBV20-1 and TRBJ2-2; D is undetermined. The CDR3 length is 14 residues. V dropped 3 bases and J dropped 2 bases, with 10 bases sitting between them. Germline CDR1 and CDR2: DFQATT and SNEGSKA (reference sequence).

This clonotype was picked up a small number of times. This may be a read error, as it is one base from a much larger clone. This CDR3 reads CASSLDRGSRGCTF. DNA for the CDR3: TGTGCCAGCAGCTTAGACAGGGGTAGTCGAGGCTGCACCTTC. V usage is TRBV7-2 and J usage is TRBJ1-2; 7 positions match TRBD1. The CDR3 totals 14 residues. CDR1 and CDR2 (germline): SGHTA, FQGNSA.

The chain joins TRBV7-9 to TRBJ2-5, with D possibly being TRBD2 (6 bases). The CDR3 loop spans 14 amino acids. CDR1 is SEHNR, CDR2 FQNEAQ, per germline (reference sequence). Trimming pared 5 bases from V and 5 bases from J, leaving 15 bases between. Here the CDR3 DNA reads TGTGCCAGCAGCCCCGGGGTCGGGAGTGAGACCCAGTACTTC. Translated: CASSPGVGSETQYF.

This clonotype was recorded many times. The V and J genes are TRBV12-3 or TRBV12-4 and TRBJ2-7; 12 bases line up with TRBD2. This CDR3 is built from 21 residues. Unmatched junction bases numbered 22, after V lost 6 bases and J lost 1 base. In DNA, the CDR3 is TGTGCCAGCAGGGGGACTAGCGGGCCCGGAGGTCCGAGAGGGGGTTCCTACGAGCAGTACTTC. The encoded protein is CASRGTSGPGGPRGGSYEQYF.

The chain combines TRBV20-1 with TRBJ2-1, with a weak D call TRBD2 (7 bases). The CDR3 contains 14 residues. Trimming took 5 bases from V and 2 from J, leaving 13 bases between them. Looked up from germline, CDR1 is DFQATT and CDR2 is SNEGSKA (reference sequence). The CDR3 loop is CSAGGGATYNEQFF. Here the CDR3 DNA reads TGCAGTGCTGGGGGGGGGGCGACCTACAATGAGCAGTTCTTC.

This clonotype showed up many times. The chain recombines TRBV28 with TRBJ1-5; a possible D gene is TRBD1 (5 bases). Germline V lookup: CDR1 MDHEN, CDR2 SYDVKM. Trimming stripped 3 bases from V and 6 bases from J, with 15 bases between. The CDR3 consists of 15 residues. The CDR3 bases are TGTGCCAGCAGTTTGGGTTGGGGAGGGGTTCAGCCCCAGCATTTT. It is translated as CASSLGWGGVQPQHF.